Listed below are T cell receptor beta chains from one sample, sequenced in a study of blood T cells in healthy people across ages. TCRdb passed the 5' RACE reads through MiXCR, listing each CDR3 protein once. The repertoire holds 800,000 to 950,000 distinct CDR3 sequences, with 25% to 35% as singletons. Another study also made use of these data, one on T cells of mothers and their children.

Sequencing input: blood. All receptors derive from a woman in her thirties or forties in good health. Both conserved end residues are part of each CDR3. A D gene is named only where the DNA matches it firmly.

d_call v_call cdr3_aa
. TRBV4-3 CASSPLDGNTDTQYF
. TRBV6-5 CASSYGEGYGYTF
. TRBV28 CASSSLGPYGYTF
. TRBV10-3 CAISGEQGRGGNTIYF
TRBD2 TRBV9 CASSVLLLAGANTGELFF
. TRBV3-1 CASSQGTVNQPQHF
. TRBV7-3 CASSLLGYSTDTQYF
TRBD2 TRBV10-3 CAISPGGETQYF
TRBD1 TRBV5-1 CASSVDRGHVNEQFF
. TRBV6-2/TRBV6-3 CASGIGIRGWEETQYF
. TRBV28 CASSPWTARSTDTQYF
. TRBV28 CALRSDLHANYGYTF
. TRBV2 CASSEQAYEQYF
TRBD1 TRBV7-3 CASSPSPGQGYNEQFF
. TRBV20-1 CSARDVGSGRSYEQYF
. TRBV7-2 CASSPTGSPLHF
TRBD1 TRBV7-9 CASSRTDRGHGELFF